Described below is a single T cell receptor (beta chain) sequence and its context. What it binds is unknown. Clones were read by immunoSEQ multiplex PCR, and TCRdb kept only the in-frame ones, dropping some. Among more than 90,000 clones, just under 80% were seen once, and the ten largest hold 8% to 9.5%. This sample was included in a study of PD-1 blockade in classical Hodgkin lymphoma. The sample's time point: cycle 4 day 1 (C4D1), after 6 weeks of nivolumab. Relapse was seen in all patients after autologous stem cell transplantation, and brentuximab vedotin exposure was variable. General study results and limits: Reports described newly diagnosed patients as having lower baseline TCR diversity than healthy donors. Excluded were patients who started nivolumab under 1 year after ASCT, a group that had lower diversity. Whereas CD4+ TCR diversity had risen significantly by C4D1, CD8+ TCR diversity had not.

Between the trimmed V and J ends, which lost 3 bases and 5 bases, there was a span of 15 bases. This CDR3 is 15 amino acids long. Looked up from germline, CDR1 is ENHRY and CDR2 is SYGVKD. This rearrangement joins TRBV10-3 to TRBJ2-3; weak D call: TRBD2 (7 bases). The sample consisted of peripheral blood mononuclear cells (PBMCs), taken before the fourth cycle of nivolumab. This clonotype originated in a human donor with classical Hodgkin lymphoma. CDR3 coding DNA: TGTGCCATCAGTGAACTTCGGGGGGCTGGAGATACGCAGTATTTT. As protein: CAISELRGAGDTQYF.